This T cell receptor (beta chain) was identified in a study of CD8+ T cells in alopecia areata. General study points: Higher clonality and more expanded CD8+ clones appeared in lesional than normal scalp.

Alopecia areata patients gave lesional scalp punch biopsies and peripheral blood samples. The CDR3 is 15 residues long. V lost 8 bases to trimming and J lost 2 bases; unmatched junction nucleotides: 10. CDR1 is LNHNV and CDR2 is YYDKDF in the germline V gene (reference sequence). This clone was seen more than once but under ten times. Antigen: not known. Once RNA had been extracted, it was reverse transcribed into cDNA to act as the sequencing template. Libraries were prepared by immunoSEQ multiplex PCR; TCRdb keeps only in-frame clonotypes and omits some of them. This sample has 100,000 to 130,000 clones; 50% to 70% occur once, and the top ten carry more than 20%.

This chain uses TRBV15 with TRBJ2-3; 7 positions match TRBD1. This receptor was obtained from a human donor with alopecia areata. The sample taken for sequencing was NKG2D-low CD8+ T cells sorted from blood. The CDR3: CATGVGDSNTDTQYF. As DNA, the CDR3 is TGTGCCACCGGAGTGGGGGACAGTAACACAGATACGCAGTATTTT.